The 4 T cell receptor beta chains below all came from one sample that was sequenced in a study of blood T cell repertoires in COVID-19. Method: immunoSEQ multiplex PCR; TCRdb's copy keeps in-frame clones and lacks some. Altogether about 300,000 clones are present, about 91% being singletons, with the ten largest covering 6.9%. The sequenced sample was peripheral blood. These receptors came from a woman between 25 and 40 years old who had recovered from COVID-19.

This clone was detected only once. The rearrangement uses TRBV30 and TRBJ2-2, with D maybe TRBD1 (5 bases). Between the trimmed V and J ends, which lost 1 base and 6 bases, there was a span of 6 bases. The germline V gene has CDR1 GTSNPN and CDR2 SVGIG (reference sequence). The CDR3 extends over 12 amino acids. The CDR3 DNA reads TGTGCCTGGAGTGGACAGTCCGGGGAGCTGTTTTTT. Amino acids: CAWSGQSGELFF. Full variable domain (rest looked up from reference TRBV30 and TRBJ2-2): SQTIHQWPATLVQPVGSPLSLECTVEGTSNPNLYWYRQAAGRGLQLLFYSVGIGQISSEVPQNLSASRPQDRQFILSSKKLLLSDSGFYLCAWSGQSGELFFGEGSRLTVL.

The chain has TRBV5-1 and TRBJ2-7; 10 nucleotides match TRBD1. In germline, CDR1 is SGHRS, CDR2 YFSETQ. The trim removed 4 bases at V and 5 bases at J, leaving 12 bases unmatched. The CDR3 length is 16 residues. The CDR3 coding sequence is TGCGCCAGCAGCACGCTGACAGGGGGCGAAAAGCACGAGCAGTACTTC. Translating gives CASSTLTGGEKHEQYF.

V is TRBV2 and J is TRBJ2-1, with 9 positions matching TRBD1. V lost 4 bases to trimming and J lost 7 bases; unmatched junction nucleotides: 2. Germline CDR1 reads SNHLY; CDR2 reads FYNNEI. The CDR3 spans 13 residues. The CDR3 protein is CASSAGTGNEQFF. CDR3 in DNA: TGTGCCAGCAGTGCAGGGACAGGGAATGAGCAGTTCTTC.

CDR3 amino acids: CASSQYQGHGYTF. CDR3 sequence (DNA): TGTGCCAGCAGCCAATATCAGGGTCATGGCTACACCTTC. This chain uses TRBV3-1 (or the pseudogene TRBV3-2) with TRBJ1-2; D is possibly TRBD1 (5 bases). Trimming stripped 2 bases from V and 6 bases from J, with 10 bases between. The CDR3 is 13 residues long. Germline CDR1 reads LGHDT; CDR2 reads YNNKEL (reference sequence).